A single sample gave rise to the 22 T cell receptor beta chains below, sequenced in a study of cytomegalovirus exposure and HLA in healthy donors. PCR used 60 Vbeta primers and 13 Jbeta primers. Clones were sequenced by immunoSEQ multiplex PCR, and TCRdb holds only the in-frame ones, with some missing. The sample includes around 160,000 clones, 70% of them seen just once. The sequencing input was PBMCs. These receptor sequences come from a man aged 18 to 30 in good health and CMV-seropositive.

This clone was observed a few times. The rearrangement uses TRBV4-2 and TRBJ2-1; TRBD2 agrees at 8 bases. The CDR3 loop spans 16 amino acids. J lost 6 bases, V lost 0 bases, and 7 bases had no gene match. CDR1 LGHNA and CDR2 YNFKEQ come from the germline V gene. The CDR3 nucleotides read TGTGCCAGCAGCCAAGATGCTCTCCGGGGGGGCAATGAGCAGTTCTTC. This codes for CASSQDALRGGNEQFF.

The chain links TRBV7-9 to TRBJ2-5; TRBD1 agrees at 7 bases. Trimming cost V 5 bases and J 1 base; bases outside gene matches: 4. Germline CDR1 SEHNR, CDR2 FQNEAQ (reference sequence). The CDR3 extends over 14 amino acids. The CDR3 loop is CASSPDRVQETQYF. The CDR3 bases are TGTGCCAGCAGCCCAGACAGGGTCCAAGAGACCCAGTACTTC. The full variable domain, in which reference TRBV7-9 and TRBJ2-5 provide the parts outside the CDR3, is DTGVSQNPRHKITKRGQNVTFRCDPISEHNRLYWYRQTLGQGPEFLTYFQNEAQLEKSRLLSDRFSAERPKGSFSTLEIQRTEQGDSAMYLCASSPDRVQETQYFGPGTRLLVL.

A single count supports this clone. CDR3 loop: CASSFGGITDTQYF. CDR3 nucleotides: TGTGCCAGCAGTTTCGGGGGGATCACAGATACGCAGTATTTT. The gene calls are TRBV27 and TRBJ2-3; TRBD2 matches 7 bases. From germline, CDR1 is MNHEY and CDR2 SMNVEV (reference sequence). The V segment lost 3 bases and the J segment 2 bases; nucleotides outside the gene matches: 2. The CDR3 contains 14 residues.

This chain connects TRBV5-1 to TRBJ2-3; TRBD2 aligns across 12 bases. Germline V gives CDR1 SGHRS, CDR2 YFSETQ. This CDR3 comprises 15 residues. With V trimmed by 3 bases and J by 7 bases, 6 bases remained unmatched. CDR3 in amino acids: CASSWGLAGGNTQYF. DNA of the CDR3: TGCGCCAGCAGCTGGGGGCTAGCGGGGGGGAATACGCAGTATTTT.

This clone was found a few times. V and J are TRBV27 and TRBJ2-1; the match to TRBD2 covers 13 bases. Germline V CDR1 and CDR2: MNHEY, SMNVEV (reference sequence). After removal of 6 bases from V and 8 bases from J, the junction contained 7 bases not matched to a gene. The CDR3 has 15 residues. The chain's CDR3 is CASSYGTSGNYEQFF. In DNA form, the CDR3 reads TGTGCCAGCAGCTATGGGACTAGCGGGAACTATGAGCAGTTCTTC.

The rearrangement links TRBV9 to TRBJ2-1; 8 nucleotides match TRBD2. The germline gives CDR1 SGDLS, CDR2 YYNGEE. This CDR3 has 16 residues. The trim removed 0 bases at V and 8 bases at J, leaving 10 bases unmatched. CDR3: CASSVEGSGEFDEQFF. The CDR3, as DNA: TGTGCCAGCAGCGTAGAGGGTAGCGGGGAATTCGATGAGCAGTTCTTC.

This rearrangement joins TRBV28 to TRBJ1-2; no definite D call. This CDR3 region has 13 residues. The germline V gene has CDR1 MDHEN and CDR2 SYDVKM. The V end lost 6 bases, the J end lost 4 bases, and 12 bases lay between the germline ends. CDR3 bases: TGTGCCAGCAGGCTGGTGAGCACCTATGGCTACACCTTC. Amino acids: CASRLVSTYGYTF.

The V gene is TRBV27, the J gene TRBJ2-7; a possible D gene is TRBD1 (6 bases). Trimming took off 4 bases at V and 2 bases at J, with 24 bases between the two ends. The germline V gene encodes CDR1 MNHEY and CDR2 SMNVEV (reference sequence). The CDR3 contains 18 residues. The CDR3 sequence: CASSYPLPTGRGPYEQYV. The CDR3 DNA is TGTGCCAGCAGTTATCCCCTCCCGACAGGAAGAGGGCCCTACGAGCAGTACGTC.

In its sample, this clone was seen once. The chain links TRBV6-5 to TRBJ1-1; maybe TRBD1 (5 bases). From germline, CDR1 is MNHEY and CDR2 SVGAGI. The ends were cut back, 7 bases at V and 1 base at J, with 13 bases in the middle. The CDR3 length is 14 residues. The CDR3 DNA sequence: TGTGCCAGCACCGACGCGGGGCCGAACACTGAAGCTTTCTTT. Translated, it gives CASTDAGPNTEAFF.

The V gene is TRBV5-4, the J gene TRBJ1-1, with D possibly being TRBD1 (6 bases). The CDR3 spans 16 residues. The germline V gene encodes CDR1 SGHNT and CDR2 YYREEE (reference sequence). The germline V and J ends were trimmed by 1 base and 1 base, with 14 bases remaining between them. CDR3 nucleotide sequence: TGTGCCAGCAGCTTGCAGGGGCTTGGTCCGAACACTGAAGCTTTCTTT. Protein product: CASSLQGLGPNTEAFF.

The chain uses TRBV4-1 and TRBJ2-2, with 12 bases matching TRBD1. Germline V gene data show CDR1 as MGHRA and CDR2 as YSYEKL. Losses at the gene ends were 3 bases for V and 7 bases for J; bases not matched to a gene: 3. This CDR3 is 15 amino acids long. The CDR3 spells CASSQGQGAGGELFF. CDR3 DNA: TGCGCCAGCAGCCAGGGACAGGGGGCGGGCGGGGAGCTGTTTTTT.

CDR3 in amino acids: CASSHGGNTEAFF. The DNA for the CDR3 is TGTGCCAGCAGCCACGGCGGGAACACTGAAGCTTTCTTT. The genes are TRBV7-9 and TRBJ1-1; D remains unclear. Germline V gene sequence: CDR1 SEHNR, CDR2 FQNEAQ (reference sequence). This CDR3 is 13 amino acids long. The V gene lost 5 bases and the J gene lost 1 base, with 8 bases spanning the gap.

CDR3 amino acids: CASSISGQLSSYNEQFF. The CDR3 DNA reads as TGCGCCAGCAGCATTTCGGGACAGCTGAGCTCCTACAATGAGCAGTTCTTC. The genes are TRBV5-1 and TRBJ2-1; TRBD1 matches 7 bases. This CDR3 is 17 amino acids long. Trimming cost V 4 bases and J 0 bases; bases outside gene matches: 10. Germline CDR1 is SGHRS and CDR2 is YFSETQ.

This chain joins TRBV5-7 and TRBJ2-7; the D gene is possibly TRBD2 (6 bases). TRBV5-7 is marked as an open reading frame, function uncertain. This CDR3 is 16 amino acids long. The CDR3 nucleotides are TGTGCCAGCAGCTTTCGGTCCGGGGACTCCCACCGCGAGGAGTACGTC. Residues: CASSFRSGDSHREEYV.

This clone occurred once. This sequence joins TRBV2 and TRBJ2-2, with 7 bases fitting TRBD1. Germline V gene data show CDR1 as SNHLY and CDR2 as FYNNEI. With V trimmed by 6 bases and J by 7 bases, 8 bases remained unmatched. The CDR3 is 14 residues long. CDR3 region: CASRGTAKGGELFF. DNA for the CDR3: TGTGCCAGCAGGGGGACAGCCAAGGGCGGGGAGCTGTTTTTT.

This clone was detected only a few times. This sequence joins TRBV5-1 and TRBJ2-1; 8 nucleotides align to TRBD2. CDR1 and CDR2 from the germline V gene are SGHRS and YFSETQ. This CDR3 has 14 amino acids. J lost 5 bases, V lost 1 base, and 2 bases had no gene match. The CDR3: CASSLTSGHNEQFF. The CDR3 coding sequence is TGCGCCAGCAGCTTGACTAGCGGACACAATGAGCAGTTCTTC. Supplemented by reference TRBV5-1 and TRBJ2-1, the full variable domain reads KAGVTQTPRYLIKTRGQQVTLSCSPISGHRSVSWYQQTPGQGLQFLFEYFSETQRNKGNFPGRFSGRQFSNSRSEMNVSTLELGDSALYLCASSLTSGHNEQFFGPGTRLTVL.

The rearrangement links TRBV6-4 to TRBJ2-1, with 13 positions matching TRBD2. This CDR3 is 15 amino acids long. The V gene end was trimmed by 6 bases and the J gene end by 6 bases; junction bases not matched to a gene: 5. From germline, CDR1 is MRHNA and CDR2 SNTAGT. This CDR3 reads CASSRTSGGSNEQFF. CDR3 bases: TGTGCCAGCAGCCGGACTAGCGGGGGTTCCAATGAGCAGTTCTTC.

This chain connects TRBV5-1 to TRBJ2-1; possible D gene TRBD1, 6 bases. CDR3 length equals 16 residues. The V end was cut by 4 bases, the J end by 6 bases, with 20 bases between. Germline loops: CDR1 SGHRS, CDR2 YFSETQ. The CDR3 spells CASSPRTETTANEQFF. The CDR3 region has the DNA TGCGCCAGCAGCCCCCGGACAGAAACAACCGCCAATGAGCAGTTCTTC. Combining the CDR3 with reference TRBV5-1 and TRBJ2-1 gives the whole variable domain KAGVTQTPRYLIKTRGQQVTLSCSPISGHRSVSWYQQTPGQGLQFLFEYFSETQRNKGNFPGRFSGRQFSNSRSEMNVSTLELGDSALYLCASSPRTETTANEQFFGPGTRLTVL.

This clone was seen a handful of times. The chain employs TRBV11-3 and TRBJ2-5; 7 bases agree with TRBD1. With 5 bases clipped from V and 1 base from J, the junction kept 4 bases outside the gene matches. Germline CDR1 and CDR2: SGHNT and YENEEA. The CDR3 is 14 amino acids. The CDR3 sequence is CASSAWDSQETQYF. The CDR3 nucleotides are TGTGCCAGCAGCGCGTGGGACAGCCAAGAGACCCAGTACTTC.

The rearrangement joins TRBV19 to TRBJ1-5, with D possibly being TRBD1 (5 bases). The CDR3 extends over 16 amino acids. The V and J ends lost 3 bases and 2 bases respectively, with 14 bases between them. Germline assignment: CDR1 LNHDA and CDR2 SQIVND (reference sequence). The CDR3 protein is CASSMSGYNGNQPQHF. Here the CDR3 DNA reads TGTGCCAGTAGTATGTCAGGGTATAACGGCAATCAGCCCCAGCATTTT.

The rearrangement joins TRBV6-1 to TRBJ1-1; unclear D gene. Trimming pared 6 bases from V and 5 bases from J, leaving 13 bases between. The CDR3 spans 13 residues. Germline V gene lookup returns CDR1 MNHNS and CDR2 SASEGT. The CDR3 is CASSRGDWTEAFF. CDR3 in DNA: TGTGCCAGCAGCCGGGGAGATTGGACTGAAGCTTTCTTT.

A single count supports this clone. The rearrangement uses TRBV7-3 and TRBJ1-1, with 12 nucleotides matching TRBD1. This CDR3 is 18 amino acids long. The J segment lost 4 bases and the V segment lost 5 bases, leaving 14 bases of the junction unmatched. Per the germline V gene, CDR1 is SGHTA and CDR2 is FQGTGA. CDR3 protein: CASSRTGTGGGFGTEAFF. CDR3 DNA sequence: TGTGCCAGCAGCCGTACAGGGACAGGGGGCGGATTTGGCACTGAAGCTTTCTTT.